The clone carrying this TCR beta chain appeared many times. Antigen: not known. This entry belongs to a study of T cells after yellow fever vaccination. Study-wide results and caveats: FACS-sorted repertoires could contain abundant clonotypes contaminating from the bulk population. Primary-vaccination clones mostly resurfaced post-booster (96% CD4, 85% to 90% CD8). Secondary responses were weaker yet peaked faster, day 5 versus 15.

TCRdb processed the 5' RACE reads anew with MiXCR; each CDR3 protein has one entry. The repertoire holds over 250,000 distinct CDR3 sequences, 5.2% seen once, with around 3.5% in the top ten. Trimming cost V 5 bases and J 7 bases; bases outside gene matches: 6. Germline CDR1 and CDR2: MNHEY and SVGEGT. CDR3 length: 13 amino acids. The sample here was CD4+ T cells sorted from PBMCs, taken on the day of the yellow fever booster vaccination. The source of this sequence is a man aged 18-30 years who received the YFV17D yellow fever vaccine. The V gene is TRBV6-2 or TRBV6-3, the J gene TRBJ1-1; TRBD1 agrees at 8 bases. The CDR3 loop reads CASSEQGAIEAFF. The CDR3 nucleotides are TGTGCCAGCAGTGAGCAGGGGGCTATTGAAGCTTTCTTT.